Each of the 29 T cell receptor beta chains below was sequenced from the same sample in a study of beta chain features in type 1 diabetes. Reverse transcribing all isolated RNA meant expressed TCRB transcripts were sequenced. The protocol was immunoSEQ multiplex PCR, while the TCRdb copy is restricted to in-frame clones and leaves out a portion. The sample lists 300,000 to 350,000 clones, roughly 21% occurring once. Sequences were obtained from naive CD4+ T cells from blood. These receptors were collected from a woman younger than 30 in good health.

This clone was seen more than once but under ten times. The chain employs TRBV7-2 and TRBJ1-2; D is unresolved. Germline lookup yields CDR1 SGHTA and CDR2 FQGNSA. V dropped 1 base and J dropped 2 bases, with 11 bases sitting between them. The CDR3 has 15 amino acids. CDR3 nucleotide sequence: TGTGCCAGCAGCTTAGAGGAGTGGGTCAACTATGGCTACACCTTC. Its protein is CASSLEEWVNYGYTF.

J is TRBJ2-1 and V is TRBV7-3; 8 bases are shared with TRBD1. The V segment lost 0 bases and the J segment 3 bases; nucleotides outside the gene matches: 4. This CDR3 is built from 16 residues. Germline CDR1 reads SGHTA; CDR2 reads FQGTGA. CDR3 loop: CASSLTGQGYYNEQFF. The CDR3 DNA sequence: TGTGCCAGCAGCTTAACAGGACAGGGCTACTACAATGAGCAGTTCTTC.

This clone was observed a few times. The chain couples TRBV15 to TRBJ1-2, with D hard to call. Germline lookup yields CDR1 LNHNV and CDR2 YYDKDF (reference sequence). V was clipped by 0 bases and J by 4 bases, with 9 bases between them. The CDR3 contains 14 residues. The CDR3 protein is CATSRDQAPYGYTF. CDR3 DNA sequence: TGTGCCACCAGCAGAGATCAGGCGCCCTATGGCTACACCTTC.

This chain joins TRBV7-9 and TRBJ2-1, with D possibly TRBD1 on 5 matching bases. The CDR3 is made up of 14 amino acids. Trimming shortened V by 1 base and J by 7 bases, and 11 bases separated the two germline ends. Germline values: CDR1 SEHNR, CDR2 FQNEAQ (reference sequence). The CDR3 sequence is CASSLVQGRNEQFF. The DNA of the CDR3 is TGTGCCAGCAGCTTAGTTCAGGGAAGGAATGAGCAGTTCTTC.

The chain carries TRBV30 and TRBJ2-6; D is perhaps TRBD2 (5 bases). Germline values: CDR1 GTSNPN, CDR2 SVGIG (reference sequence). The CDR3 is made up of 17 amino acids. The V and J ends lost 6 bases and 4 bases respectively, with 22 bases between them. In DNA form, the CDR3 reads TGTGCCTGCCCATCCCTGGTTGCGGGTCTGGGGGCCAACGTCCTGACTTTC. Amino acids: CACPSLVAGLGANVLTF.

The chain carries TRBV4-1 and TRBJ2-1; 9 nucleotides align to TRBD2. Germline loops: CDR1 MGHRA, CDR2 YSYEKL. Unmatched junction bases numbered 11, after V lost 4 bases and J lost 7 bases. This CDR3 comprises 16 residues. The CDR3 protein is CASSLRGGRAPNEQFF. In DNA, the CDR3 is TGCGCCAGCAGCCTTCGAGGCGGGAGGGCCCCTAATGAGCAGTTCTTC.

The chain uses TRBV11-2 and TRBJ1-4; 9 bases are shared with TRBD1. Looked up from germline, CDR1 is SGHAT and CDR2 is FQNNGV. The CDR3 extends over 15 amino acids. V lost 5 bases, J lost 6 bases, and 7 bases stayed unmatched. For the CDR3, the DNA is TGTGCCAGCAGCGAGTTAGGGACAGGGCATGAAAAACTGTTTTTT. This gives the protein CASSELGTGHEKLFF.

The chain is built from TRBV18 and TRBJ2-7; 8 bases agree with TRBD1. Trimming cost V 6 bases and J 1 base; bases outside gene matches: 14. The CDR3 has 17 residues. CDR1 is KGHSH and CDR2 is LQKENI in the germline V gene. In nucleotides, the CDR3 is TGTGCCAGCTCGCCCCCCGGGACAGGATCCTTGTCCTACGAGCAGTACTTC. This encodes CASSPPGTGSLSYEQYF.

This clone was picked up a small number of times. The chain uses TRBV27 and TRBJ2-1; 15 bases are a match to TRBD2. Germline CDR1 and CDR2: MNHEY and SMNVEV (reference sequence). V lost 5 bases, J lost 8 bases, and 10 bases stayed unmatched. This CDR3 has 17 residues. CDR3 in amino acids: CASSPRTSGGALDEQFF. DNA for the CDR3: TGTGCCAGCAGTCCAAGGACTAGCGGGGGGGCCCTAGATGAGCAGTTCTTC.

V usage is TRBV5-6 and J usage is TRBJ2-7, with 10 bases that match TRBD1. The germline V gene has CDR1 SGHDT and CDR2 YYEEEE. This CDR3 spans 15 amino acids. Trimming at V came to 5 bases and at J to 3 bases, leaving 8 bases not matched to a gene. Here the CDR3 reads CASRTDRGLDYEQYF. The CDR3 nucleotides read TGTGCCAGCAGAACTGACAGGGGGCTCGACTACGAGCAGTACTTC.

For this clone: Other nucleotide sequences from this sample produce the same CDR3. This sequence joins TRBV30 and TRBJ2-1; 11 nucleotides agree with TRBD2. Germline V CDR1 and CDR2: GTSNPN, SVGIG (reference sequence). The CDR3 length is 15 residues. V shed 2 bases, J shed 3 bases, and the junction held 3 bases outside the gene matches. In DNA, the CDR3 is TGTGCCTGGAGTCGCCTAGCGGGAGGCTACAATGAGCAGTTCTTC. The encoded protein is CAWSRLAGGYNEQFF.

This chain uses TRBV14 with TRBJ1-5; 9 bases match TRBD1. V was pared by 5 bases and J by 7 bases, with 9 bases of the junction left unmatched. The CDR3 covers 15 residues. Germline V gene data show CDR1 as SGHDN and CDR2 as FVKESK. The CDR3 reads CASSTMGTGRQPQHF. The CDR3 DNA is TGTGCCAGCAGCACTATGGGGACAGGGAGACAGCCCCAGCATTTT.

V gene TRBV21-1 combines with J gene TRBJ1-1; TRBD1, the D gene given by the table, was not confirmed from the DNA. TRBV21-1 is tagged as a pseudogene. This CDR3 has 12 amino acids. The CDR3 region is CASSKGRGEAFF. The CDR3 nucleotides are TGTGCCAGCAGCAAAGGCAGGGGGGAAGCTTTCTTT.

The rearrangement joins TRBV9 to TRBJ1-2; the match to TRBD1 covers 10 bases. The CDR3 runs to 15 residues. J lost 4 bases, V lost 2 bases, and 5 bases had no gene match. Germline-derived CDR1 and CDR2 are SGDLS and YYNGEE. Here the CDR3 DNA reads TGTGCCAGCAGCGTCGGGACAGGGGCCAGCTATGGCTACACCTTC. Translated, it gives CASSVGTGASYGYTF. Complete variable domain (other parts from reference TRBV9 and TRBJ1-2): DSGVTQTPKHLITATGQRVTLRCSPRSGDLSVYWYQQSLDQGLQFLIQYYNGEERAKGNILERFSAQQFPDLHSELNLSSLELGDSALYFCASSVGTGASYGYTFGSGTRLTVV.

This clone was seen a handful of times. The chain recombines TRBV23-1 with TRBJ2-1; 8 nucleotides align to TRBD2. TRBV23-1 is an ORF; its function is uncertain. J gave up 6 bases and V 2 bases, and 3 bases lay outside the gene matches. CDR3 size: 14 residues. This chain's CDR3 is CASSQGTRGNEQFF. CDR3 nucleotides: TGCGCCAGCAGTCAAGGGACTAGGGGCAATGAGCAGTTCTTC.

This rearrangement joins TRBV5-1 to TRBJ1-4; D is undetermined. Trimming cost V 3 bases and J 8 bases, with 11 bases left between them. The CDR3 has 13 amino acids. The germline V gene encodes CDR1 SGHRS and CDR2 YFSETQ. In DNA form, the CDR3 reads TGCGCCAGCAGCTCCCAGGAGGAAGAAAAACTGTTTTTT. It specifies CASSSQEEEKLFF.

This sequence joins TRBV27 and TRBJ2-7, with D possibly TRBD1 on 6 matching bases. The CDR3 is 15 residues long. The V end lost 5 bases, the J end lost 7 bases, and 21 bases lay between the germline ends. Germline V gene lookup returns CDR1 MNHEY and CDR2 SMNVEV (reference sequence). The CDR3, as DNA: TGTGCCAGCAGTCTTACCGGGACAACGAGGACTGAGCAGTACTTC. Protein: CASSLTGTTRTEQYF.

The chain has TRBV7-2 and TRBJ1-5; D unclear. The germline V gene has CDR1 SGHTA and CDR2 FQGNSA. V was pared by 1 base and J by 5 bases, with 12 bases between. This CDR3 region has 15 residues. CDR3 sequence: CASSLGGPADQPQHF. CDR3 nucleotides: TGTGCCAGCAGCTTAGGTGGGCCTGCCGATCAGCCCCAGCATTTT.

The chain is built from TRBV18 and TRBJ2-5, with a weak D call TRBD1 (6 bases). V dropped 3 bases and J dropped 5 bases, with 16 bases sitting between them. Germline-derived CDR1 and CDR2 are KGHSH and LQKENI. The CDR3 length is 15 residues. CDR3 bases: TGTGCCAGCTCACCCCCCAGGGGAGATGTGGAGACCCAGTACTTC. It yields the protein CASSPPRGDVETQYF.

The J gene is TRBJ2-7, the V gene TRBV14; 8 bases align to TRBD1. After removal of 4 bases from V and 3 bases from J, the junction contained 5 bases not matched to a gene. The germline V gene encodes CDR1 SGHDN and CDR2 FVKESK. The CDR3 covers 14 residues. The CDR3 region is CASSLTGGVYEQYF. CDR3 coding DNA: TGTGCCAGCAGCCTCACAGGGGGAGTCTACGAGCAGTACTTC.

The gene calls are TRBV5-4 and TRBJ1-2; 7 bases align to TRBD1. With 4 bases clipped from V and 4 bases from J, the junction kept 7 bases outside the gene matches. In germline, CDR1 is SGHNT, CDR2 YYREEE (reference sequence). The CDR3 runs to 14 residues. The DNA for the CDR3 is TGTGCCAGCAGCCTGACACAGGGGTTCTATGGCTACACCTTC. Encoded protein: CASSLTQGFYGYTF.

The V call is TRBV5-1, the J call TRBJ2-3; maybe TRBD2 (5 bases). The CDR3 extends over 12 amino acids. Trimming pared 3 bases from V and 10 bases from J, leaving 12 bases between. Germline V gene data show CDR1 as SGHRS and CDR2 as YFSETQ. The CDR3 loop is CASSSNMEAQYF. The CDR3 region has the DNA TGCGCCAGCAGCTCGAACATGGAGGCGCAGTATTTT.

This clone was seen a few times. The V and J genes are TRBV30 and TRBJ1-2, with D possibly matching TRBD1 (5 bases). The V and J ends lost 5 bases and 6 bases respectively, with 13 bases between them. The CDR3 is 12 residues long. Germline assignment: CDR1 GTSNPN and CDR2 SVGIG (reference sequence). The CDR3 here is CAWAPGGDGYTF. CDR3 nucleotide sequence: TGTGCCTGGGCTCCCGGGGGGGATGGCTACACCTTC.

The chain uses TRBV7-2 and TRBJ2-7; D not resolved. Germline lookup yields CDR1 SGHTA and CDR2 FQGNSA. The CDR3 runs to 19 residues. Trimming stripped 4 bases from V and 0 bases from J, with 25 bases between. The CDR3 bases are TGTGCCAGCAGCTACCGCCGACGGAGAGCAGTAGGAAGCTCCTACGAGCAGTACTTC. Translation: CASSYRRRRAVGSSYEQYF.

The chain is built from TRBV30 and TRBJ2-5; D ambiguous. V lost 3 bases and J 0 bases, leaving 5 bases between the germline ends. Germline assignment: CDR1 GTSNPN and CDR2 SVGIG (reference sequence). The length of the CDR3 is 12 residues. This CDR3 reads CAWRSYQETQYF. CDR3 in DNA: TGTGCCTGGAGATCCTACCAAGAGACCCAGTACTTC.

There are a few counts of this clone. Other nucleotide sequences in the sample specify the same CDR3. The rearrangement joins TRBV4-3 to TRBJ1-2; 10 bases match TRBD1. CDR3 length: 14 amino acids. J gave up 2 bases and V 3 bases, and 0 bases lay outside the gene matches. Per the germline V gene, CDR1 is LGHNA and CDR2 is YSLEER. The CDR3 is CASSQDRGNYGYTF. The CDR3 bases are TGCGCCAGCAGCCAGGACAGGGGGAACTATGGCTACACCTTC.

The chain has TRBV7-9 and TRBJ2-1; TRBD2 matches 8 bases. In germline, CDR1 is SEHNR, CDR2 FQNEAQ (reference sequence). The CDR3 covers 16 residues. Losses at the gene ends were 1 base for V and 9 bases for J; bases not matched to a gene: 11. The CDR3 here is CASSLGLWSGRGEQFF. In DNA, the CDR3 is TGTGCCAGCAGCTTAGGTCTATGGAGCGGGAGAGGTGAGCAGTTCTTC.

This clone was counted a few times. This chain joins TRBV2 and TRBJ2-1; TRBD2 aligns across 9 bases. Trimming took 2 bases from V and 5 from J; bases not matched to a gene: 1. This CDR3 is built from 14 residues. Per the germline V gene, CDR1 is SNHLY and CDR2 is FYNNEI. CDR3 DNA: TGTGCCAGCAGTGAACTAGCGGGGCACAATGAGCAGTTCTTC. Translated: CASSELAGHNEQFF.

V is TRBV5-1 and J is TRBJ1-5; 7 positions match TRBD1. The V segment lost 4 bases and the J segment 6 bases; nucleotides outside the gene matches: 7. Germline V gene lookup returns CDR1 SGHRS and CDR2 YFSETQ. The CDR3 contains 14 residues. The CDR3 coding sequence is TGCGCCAGCAGCCCCGGGACAGAGTTTCAGCCCCAGCATTTT. Its translation: CASSPGTEFQPQHF.